This T cell receptor (beta chain) came from a study of metastatic and nonmetastatic thyroid tumors. This clone was recorded a few times. In the authors' methods: A papillary thyroid cancer distant-metastasis classifier was built from CDR3 differences across clinicopathological groups. TCRdb re-analyzed the PCR reads using MiXCR. TCRdb's processing, not the authors', yielded these V and J calls. The repertoire has over 20,000 clones, 28% of them found once; the top ten carry approximately 15%. Thyroid surgery had not been preceded by any treatment in any patient. This clonotype originated in a male donor with papillary thyroid cancer or a benign thyroid nodule (not recorded which). Some clones in this sample may be carry-over from other donors' samples. The sample was tumor tissue.

CDR3 protein: CASSSRGTGELFF. The CDR3 DNA is TGTGCCAGCAGTTCCAGGGGGACCGGGGAGCTGTTTTTT. The rearrangement joins TRBV28 to TRBJ2-2; 7 bases are a match to TRBD1. Germline assignment: CDR1 MDHEN and CDR2 SYDVKM. Trimming removed 4 bases from V and 5 bases from J; junction bases left unmatched: 1. The CDR3 spans 13 residues.